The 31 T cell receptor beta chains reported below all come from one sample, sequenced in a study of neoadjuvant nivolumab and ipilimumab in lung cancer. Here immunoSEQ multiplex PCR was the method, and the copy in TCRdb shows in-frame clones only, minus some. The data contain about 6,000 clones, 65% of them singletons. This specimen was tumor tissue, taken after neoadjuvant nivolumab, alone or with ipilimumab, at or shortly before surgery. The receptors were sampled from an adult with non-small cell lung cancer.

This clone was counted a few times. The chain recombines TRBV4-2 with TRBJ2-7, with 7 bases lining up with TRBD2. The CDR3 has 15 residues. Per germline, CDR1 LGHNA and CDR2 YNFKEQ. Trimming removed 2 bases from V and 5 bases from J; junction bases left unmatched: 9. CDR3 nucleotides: TGTGCCAGCAGCCAAAGGTTCCGGGAGGAGGACGAGCAGTACTTC. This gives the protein CASSQRFREEDEQYF.

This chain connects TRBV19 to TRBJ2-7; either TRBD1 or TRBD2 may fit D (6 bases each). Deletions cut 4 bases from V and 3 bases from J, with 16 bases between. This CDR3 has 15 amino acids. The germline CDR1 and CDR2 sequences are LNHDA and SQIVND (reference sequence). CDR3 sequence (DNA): TGTGCCAGTAGTACTCCCCGAGGAGGGGGCTACGAGCAGTACTTC. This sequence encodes CASSTPRGGGYEQYF.

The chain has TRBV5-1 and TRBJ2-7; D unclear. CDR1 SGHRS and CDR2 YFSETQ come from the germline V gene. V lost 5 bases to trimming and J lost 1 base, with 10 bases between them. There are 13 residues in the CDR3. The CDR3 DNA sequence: TGCGCCAGCAGACACTACGATTCCTACGAGCAGTACTTC. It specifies CASRHYDSYEQYF.

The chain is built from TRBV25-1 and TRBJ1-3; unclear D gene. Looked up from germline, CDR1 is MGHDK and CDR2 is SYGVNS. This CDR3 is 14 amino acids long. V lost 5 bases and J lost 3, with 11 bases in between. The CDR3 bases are TGTGCCAGCAGTACGGGCGGGGTTGGAAACACCATATATTTT. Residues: CASSTGGVGNTIYF. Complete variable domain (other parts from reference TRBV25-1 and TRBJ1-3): EADIYQTPRYLVIGTGKKITLECSQTMGHDKMYWYQQDPGMELHLIHYSYGVNSTEKGDLSSESTVSRIRTEHFPLTLESARPSHTSQYLCASSTGGVGNTIYFGEGSWLTVV.

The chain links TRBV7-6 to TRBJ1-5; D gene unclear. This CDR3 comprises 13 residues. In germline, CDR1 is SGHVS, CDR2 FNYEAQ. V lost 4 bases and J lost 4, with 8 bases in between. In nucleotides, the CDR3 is TGTGCCAGCAGCTCAGTGCTAAATCAGCCCCAGCATTTT. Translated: CASSSVLNQPQHF.

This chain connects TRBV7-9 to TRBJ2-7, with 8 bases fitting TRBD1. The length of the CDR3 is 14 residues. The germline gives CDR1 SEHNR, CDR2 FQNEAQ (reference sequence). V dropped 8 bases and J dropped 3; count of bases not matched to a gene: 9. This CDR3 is CASGDTGGIYEQYF. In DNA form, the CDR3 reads TGTGCCAGCGGGGATACAGGGGGTATCTACGAGCAGTACTTC.

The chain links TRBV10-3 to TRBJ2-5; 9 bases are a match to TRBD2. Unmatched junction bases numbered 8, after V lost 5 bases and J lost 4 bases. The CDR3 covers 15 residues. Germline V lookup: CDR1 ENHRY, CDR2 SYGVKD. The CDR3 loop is CAISNSGSGLETQYF. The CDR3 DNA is TGTGCCATCAGTAATAGCGGGAGTGGTCTAGAGACCCAGTACTTC.

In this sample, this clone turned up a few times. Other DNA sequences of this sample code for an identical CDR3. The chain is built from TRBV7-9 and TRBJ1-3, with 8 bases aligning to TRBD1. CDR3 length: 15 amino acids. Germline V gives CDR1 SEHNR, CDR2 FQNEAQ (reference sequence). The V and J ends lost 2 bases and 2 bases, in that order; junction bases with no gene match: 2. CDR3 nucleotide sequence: TGTGCCAGCAGCTTACAGGGGGCGGCTGGAAACACCATATATTTT. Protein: CASSLQGAAGNTIYF.

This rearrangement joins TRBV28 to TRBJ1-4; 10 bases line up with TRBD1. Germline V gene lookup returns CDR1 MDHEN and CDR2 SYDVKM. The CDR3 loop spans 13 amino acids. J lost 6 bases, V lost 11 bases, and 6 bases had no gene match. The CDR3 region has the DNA TGTGCCTCCGAGACAGGGGGCTATGAAAAACTGTTTTTT. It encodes CASETGGYEKLFF.

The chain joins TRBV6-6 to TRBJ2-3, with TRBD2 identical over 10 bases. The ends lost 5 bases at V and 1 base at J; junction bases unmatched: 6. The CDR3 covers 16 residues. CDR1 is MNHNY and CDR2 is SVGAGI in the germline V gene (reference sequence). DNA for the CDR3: TGTGCCAGCAGTAATCCTAGCGGGAGTCGCACAGATACGCAGTATTTT. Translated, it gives CASSNPSGSRTDTQYF.

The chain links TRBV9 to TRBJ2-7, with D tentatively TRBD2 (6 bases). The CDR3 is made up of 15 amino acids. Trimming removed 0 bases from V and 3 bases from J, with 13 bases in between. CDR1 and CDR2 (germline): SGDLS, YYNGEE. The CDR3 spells CASSVGAGLIYEQYF. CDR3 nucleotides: TGTGCCAGCAGCGTAGGGGCGGGATTGATCTACGAGCAGTACTTC. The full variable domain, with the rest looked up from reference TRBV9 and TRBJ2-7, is DSGVTQTPKHLITATGQRVTLRCSPRSGDLSVYWYQQSLDQGLQFLIQYYNGEERAKGNILERFSAQQFPDLHSELNLSSLELGDSALYFCASSVGAGLIYEQYFGPGTRLTVT.

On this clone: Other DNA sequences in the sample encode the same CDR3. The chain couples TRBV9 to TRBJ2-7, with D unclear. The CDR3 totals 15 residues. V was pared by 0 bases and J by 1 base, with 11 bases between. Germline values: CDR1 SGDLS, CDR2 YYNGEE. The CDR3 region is CASSVDFGPSYEQYF. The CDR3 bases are TGTGCCAGCAGCGTAGATTTTGGACCTTCCTACGAGCAGTACTTC.

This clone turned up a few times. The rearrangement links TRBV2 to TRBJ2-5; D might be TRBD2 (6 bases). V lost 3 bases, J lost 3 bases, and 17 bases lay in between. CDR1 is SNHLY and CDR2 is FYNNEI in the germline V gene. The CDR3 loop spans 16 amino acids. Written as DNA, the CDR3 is TGTGCCAGCAGTGAGGACCGGGACTCCGGGGAAGAGACCCAGTACTTC. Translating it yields CASSEDRDSGEETQYF.

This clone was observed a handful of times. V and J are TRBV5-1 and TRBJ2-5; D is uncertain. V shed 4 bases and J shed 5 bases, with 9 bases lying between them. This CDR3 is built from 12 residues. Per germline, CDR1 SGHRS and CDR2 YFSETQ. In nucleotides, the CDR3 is TGCGCCAGCAGCGCAAATGGGGAGACCCAGTACTTC. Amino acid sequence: CASSANGETQYF.

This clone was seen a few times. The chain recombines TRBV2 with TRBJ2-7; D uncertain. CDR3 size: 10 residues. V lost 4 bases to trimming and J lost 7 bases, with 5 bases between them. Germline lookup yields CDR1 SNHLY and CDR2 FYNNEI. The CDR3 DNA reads TGTGCCAGCAGTGTATCAGAGCAGTACTTC. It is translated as CASSVSEQYF.

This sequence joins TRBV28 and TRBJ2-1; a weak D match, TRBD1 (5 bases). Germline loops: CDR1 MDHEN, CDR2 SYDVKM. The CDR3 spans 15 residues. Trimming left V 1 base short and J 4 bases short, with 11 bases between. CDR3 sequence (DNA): TGTGCCAGCAGTTTATCAGGGTCGATATACAATGAGCAGTTCTTC. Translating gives CASSLSGSIYNEQFF. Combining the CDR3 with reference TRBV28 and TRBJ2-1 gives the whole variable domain DVKVTQSSRYLVKRTGEKVFLECVQDMDHENMFWYRQDPGLGLRLIYFSYDVKMKEKGDIPEGYSVSREKKERFSLILESASTNQTSMYLCASSLSGSIYNEQFFGPGTRLTVL.

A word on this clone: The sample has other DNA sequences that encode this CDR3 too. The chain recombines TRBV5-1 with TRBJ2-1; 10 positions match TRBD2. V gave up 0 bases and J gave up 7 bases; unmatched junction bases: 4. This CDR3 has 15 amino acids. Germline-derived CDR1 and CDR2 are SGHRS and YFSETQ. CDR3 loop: CASSLALAGVNEQFF. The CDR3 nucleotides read TGCGCCAGCAGCTTGGCCCTAGCGGGAGTGAATGAGCAGTTCTTC.

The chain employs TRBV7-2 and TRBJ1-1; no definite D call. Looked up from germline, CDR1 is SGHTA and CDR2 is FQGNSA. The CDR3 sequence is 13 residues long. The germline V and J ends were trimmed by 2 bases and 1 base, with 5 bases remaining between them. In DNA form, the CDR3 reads TGTGCCAGCAGCTTACGGCGGAACACTGAAGCTTTCTTT. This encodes CASSLRRNTEAFF.

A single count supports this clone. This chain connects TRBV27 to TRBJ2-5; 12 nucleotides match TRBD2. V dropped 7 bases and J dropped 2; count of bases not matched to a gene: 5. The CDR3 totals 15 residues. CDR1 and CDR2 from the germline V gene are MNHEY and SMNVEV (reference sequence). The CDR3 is CASTKLAGGQETQYF. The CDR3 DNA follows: TGTGCCAGCACGAAACTAGCGGGAGGACAAGAGACCCAGTACTTC.

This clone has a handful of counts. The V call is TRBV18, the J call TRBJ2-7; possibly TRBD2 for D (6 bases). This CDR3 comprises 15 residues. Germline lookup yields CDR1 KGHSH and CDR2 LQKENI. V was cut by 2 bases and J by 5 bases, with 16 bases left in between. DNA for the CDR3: TGTGCCAGCTCACCAGTCGGATACCCGGGGGACGAGCAGTACTTC. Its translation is CASSPVGYPGDEQYF.

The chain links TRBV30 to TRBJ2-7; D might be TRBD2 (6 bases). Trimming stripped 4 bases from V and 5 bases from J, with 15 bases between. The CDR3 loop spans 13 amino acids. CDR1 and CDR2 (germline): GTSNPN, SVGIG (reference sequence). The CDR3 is CAWTPGVYNEQYF. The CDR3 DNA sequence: TGTGCCTGGACCCCGGGAGTCTACAACGAGCAGTACTTC.

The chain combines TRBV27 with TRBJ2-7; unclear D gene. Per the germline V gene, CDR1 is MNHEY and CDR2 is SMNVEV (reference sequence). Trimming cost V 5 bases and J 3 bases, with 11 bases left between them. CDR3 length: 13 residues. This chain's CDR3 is CASSPLSLYEQYF. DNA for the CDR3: TGTGCCAGCAGTCCCCTCTCCCTCTACGAGCAGTACTTC.

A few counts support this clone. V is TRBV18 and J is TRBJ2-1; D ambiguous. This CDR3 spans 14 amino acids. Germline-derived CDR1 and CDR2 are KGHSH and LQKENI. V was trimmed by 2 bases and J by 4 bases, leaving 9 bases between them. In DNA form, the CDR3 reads TGTGCCAGCTCACCAGGCGGTTTATACAATGAGCAGTTCTTC. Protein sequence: CASSPGGLYNEQFF.

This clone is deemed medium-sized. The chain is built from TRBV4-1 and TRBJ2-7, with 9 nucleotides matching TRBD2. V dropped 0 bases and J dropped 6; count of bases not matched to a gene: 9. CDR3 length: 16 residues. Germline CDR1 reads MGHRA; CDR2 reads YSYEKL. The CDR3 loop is CASSQDWAGGPSEQYF. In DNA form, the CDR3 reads TGCGCCAGCAGCCAAGATTGGGCGGGAGGGCCTTCCGAGCAGTACTTC.

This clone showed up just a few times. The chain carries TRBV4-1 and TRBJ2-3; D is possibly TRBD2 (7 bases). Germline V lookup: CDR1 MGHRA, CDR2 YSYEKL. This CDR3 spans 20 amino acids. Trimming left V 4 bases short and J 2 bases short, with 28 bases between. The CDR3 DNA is TGCGCCAGCAGCCTCTCAAGAGGGGGAAGACTAGCAGAATACACAGATACGCAGTATTTT. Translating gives CASSLSRGGRLAEYTDTQYF.

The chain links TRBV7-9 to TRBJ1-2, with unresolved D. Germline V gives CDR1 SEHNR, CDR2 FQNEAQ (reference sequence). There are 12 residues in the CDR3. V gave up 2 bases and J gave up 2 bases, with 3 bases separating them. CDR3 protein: CASSLMNYGYTF. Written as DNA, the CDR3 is TGTGCCAGCAGCTTAATGAACTATGGCTACACCTTC.

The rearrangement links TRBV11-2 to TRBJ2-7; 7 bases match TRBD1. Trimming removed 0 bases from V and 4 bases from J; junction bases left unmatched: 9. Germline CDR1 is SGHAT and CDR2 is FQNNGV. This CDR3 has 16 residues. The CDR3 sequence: CASSLDPDRATYEQYF. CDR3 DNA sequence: TGTGCCAGCAGCTTAGATCCCGACAGGGCCACATACGAGCAGTACTTC.

Here the CDR3 reads CASSLDRANEQFF. In nucleotides, the CDR3 is TGTGCCAGCAGCTTAGATCGAGCGAATGAGCAGTTCTTC. The chain uses TRBV7-8 and TRBJ2-1, with D unclear. The germline V gene has CDR1 SGHVS and CDR2 FQNEAQ. The CDR3 loop spans 13 amino acids. V was clipped by 1 base and J by 7 bases, with 8 bases between them.

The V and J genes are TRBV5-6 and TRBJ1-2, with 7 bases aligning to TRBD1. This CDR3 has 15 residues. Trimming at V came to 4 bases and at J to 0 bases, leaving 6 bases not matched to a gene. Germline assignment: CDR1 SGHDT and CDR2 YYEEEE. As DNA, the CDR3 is TGTGCCAGCAGCCTTCCAGGGGGAGCTAACTATGGCTACACCTTC. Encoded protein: CASSLPGGANYGYTF.

The CDR3 loop reads CASSPWSVTYEQYF. The CDR3 region has the DNA TGTGCCAGCAGCCCCTGGAGCGTCACCTACGAGCAGTACTTC. V usage is TRBV11-2 and J usage is TRBJ2-7; D is unclear. The length of the CDR3 is 14 residues. CDR1 and CDR2 from the germline V gene are SGHAT and FQNNGV. V lost 5 bases, J lost 2 bases, and 13 bases lay in between.

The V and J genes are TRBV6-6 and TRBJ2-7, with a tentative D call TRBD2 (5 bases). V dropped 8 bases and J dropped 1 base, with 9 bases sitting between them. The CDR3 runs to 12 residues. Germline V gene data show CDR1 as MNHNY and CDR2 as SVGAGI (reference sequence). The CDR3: CASGAVSYEQYF. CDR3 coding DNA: TGTGCCAGCGGAGCGGTGTCCTACGAGCAGTACTTC.